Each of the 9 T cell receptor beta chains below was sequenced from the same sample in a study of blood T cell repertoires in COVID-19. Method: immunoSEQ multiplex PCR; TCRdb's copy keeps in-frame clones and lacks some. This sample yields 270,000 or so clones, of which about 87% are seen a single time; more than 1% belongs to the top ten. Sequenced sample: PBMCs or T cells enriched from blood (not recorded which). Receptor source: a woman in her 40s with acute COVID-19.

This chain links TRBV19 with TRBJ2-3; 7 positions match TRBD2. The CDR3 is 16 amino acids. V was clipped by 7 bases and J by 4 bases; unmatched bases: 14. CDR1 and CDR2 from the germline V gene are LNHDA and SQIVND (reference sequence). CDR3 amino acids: CASKLQRGAPADTQYF. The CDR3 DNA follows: TGTGCCAGTAAATTACAGCGGGGAGCCCCCGCAGATACGCAGTATTTT. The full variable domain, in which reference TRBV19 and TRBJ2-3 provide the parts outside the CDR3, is DGGITQSPKYLFRKEGQNVTLSCEQNLNHDAMYWYRQDPGQGLRLIYYSQIVNDFQKGDIAEGYSVSREKKESFPLTVTSAQKNPTAFYLCASKLQRGAPADTQYFGPGTRLTVL.

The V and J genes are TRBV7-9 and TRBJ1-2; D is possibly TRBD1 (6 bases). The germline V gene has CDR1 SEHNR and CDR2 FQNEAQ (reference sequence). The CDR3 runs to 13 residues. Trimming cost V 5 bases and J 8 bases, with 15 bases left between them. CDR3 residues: CASSKSYREGYTF. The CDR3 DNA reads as TGTGCCAGCAGCAAATCATACAGGGAAGGCTACACCTTC. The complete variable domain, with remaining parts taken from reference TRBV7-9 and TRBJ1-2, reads DTGVSQNPRHKITKRGQNVTFRCDPISEHNRLYWYRQTLGQGPEFLTYFQNEAQLEKSRLLSDRFSAERPKGSFSTLEIQRTEQGDSAMYLCASSKSYREGYTFGSGTRLTVV.

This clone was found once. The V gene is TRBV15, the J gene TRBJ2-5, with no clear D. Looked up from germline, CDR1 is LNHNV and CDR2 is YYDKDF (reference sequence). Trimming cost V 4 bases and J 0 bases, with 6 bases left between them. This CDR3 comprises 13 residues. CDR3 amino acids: CATSTRYQETQYF. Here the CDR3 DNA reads TGTGCCACCAGCACCCGGTACCAAGAGACCCAGTACTTC.

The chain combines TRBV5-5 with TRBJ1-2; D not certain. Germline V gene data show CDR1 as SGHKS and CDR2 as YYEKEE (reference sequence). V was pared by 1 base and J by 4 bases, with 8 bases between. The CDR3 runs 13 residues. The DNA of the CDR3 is TGTGCCAGCAGCTTGAACTCAATCTATGGCTACACCTTC. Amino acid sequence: CASSLNSIYGYTF.

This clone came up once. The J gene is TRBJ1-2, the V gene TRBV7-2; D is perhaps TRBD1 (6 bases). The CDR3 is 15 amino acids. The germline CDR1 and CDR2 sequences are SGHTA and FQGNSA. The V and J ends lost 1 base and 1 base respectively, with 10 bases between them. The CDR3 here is CASSLEDRLNYGYTF. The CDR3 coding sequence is TGTGCCAGCAGCTTAGAGGACAGACTTAACTATGGCTACACCTTC.

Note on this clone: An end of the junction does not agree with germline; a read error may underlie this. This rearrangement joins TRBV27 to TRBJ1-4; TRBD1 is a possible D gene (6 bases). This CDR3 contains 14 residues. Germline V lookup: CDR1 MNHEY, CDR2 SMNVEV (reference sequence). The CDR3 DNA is TGTGCCAGCAGTTTATCGGGGTTAACGTCGCGACAGGTTTTT. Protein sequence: CASSLSGLTSRQVF.

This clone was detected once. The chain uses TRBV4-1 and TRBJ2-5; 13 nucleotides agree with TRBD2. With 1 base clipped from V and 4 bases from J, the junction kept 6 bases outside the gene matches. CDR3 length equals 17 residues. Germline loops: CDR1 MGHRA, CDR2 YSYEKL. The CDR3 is CASSQASGTSGTETQYF. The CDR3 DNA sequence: TGCGCCAGCAGCCAAGCCTCGGGGACTAGCGGGACAGAGACCCAGTACTTC.

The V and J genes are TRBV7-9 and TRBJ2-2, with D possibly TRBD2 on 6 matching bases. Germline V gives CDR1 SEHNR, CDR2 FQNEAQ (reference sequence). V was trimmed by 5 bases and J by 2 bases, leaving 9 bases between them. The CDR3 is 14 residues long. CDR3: CASSRDFNTGELFF. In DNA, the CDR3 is TGTGCCAGCAGCCGGGACTTTAACACCGGGGAGCTGTTTTTT.

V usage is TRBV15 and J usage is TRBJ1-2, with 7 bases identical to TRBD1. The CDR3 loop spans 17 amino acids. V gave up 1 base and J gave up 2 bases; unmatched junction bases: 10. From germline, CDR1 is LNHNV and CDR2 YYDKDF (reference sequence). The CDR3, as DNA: TGTGCCACCAGCAGAGGGGCCCTGATACAGGGGAACTATGGCTACACCTTC. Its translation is CATSRGALIQGNYGYTF.